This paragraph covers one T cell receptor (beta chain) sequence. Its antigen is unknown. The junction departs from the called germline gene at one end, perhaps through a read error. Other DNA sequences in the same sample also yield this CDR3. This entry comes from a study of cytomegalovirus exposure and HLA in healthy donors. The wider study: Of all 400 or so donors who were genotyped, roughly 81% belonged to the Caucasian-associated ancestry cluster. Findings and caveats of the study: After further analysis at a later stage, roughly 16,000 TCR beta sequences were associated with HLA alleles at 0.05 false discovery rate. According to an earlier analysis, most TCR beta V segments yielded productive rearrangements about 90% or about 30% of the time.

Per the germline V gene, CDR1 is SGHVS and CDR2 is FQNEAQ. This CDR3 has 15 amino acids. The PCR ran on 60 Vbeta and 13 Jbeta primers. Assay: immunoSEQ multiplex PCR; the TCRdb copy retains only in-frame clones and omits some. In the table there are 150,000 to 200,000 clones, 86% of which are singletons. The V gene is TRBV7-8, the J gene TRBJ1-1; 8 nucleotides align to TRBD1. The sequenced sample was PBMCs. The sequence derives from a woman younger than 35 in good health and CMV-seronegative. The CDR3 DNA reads TGTGCCAGCAGAAAAACAGGGGGGAGGGACACTGAAGCTTTTTTT. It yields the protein CASRKTGGRDTEAFF.